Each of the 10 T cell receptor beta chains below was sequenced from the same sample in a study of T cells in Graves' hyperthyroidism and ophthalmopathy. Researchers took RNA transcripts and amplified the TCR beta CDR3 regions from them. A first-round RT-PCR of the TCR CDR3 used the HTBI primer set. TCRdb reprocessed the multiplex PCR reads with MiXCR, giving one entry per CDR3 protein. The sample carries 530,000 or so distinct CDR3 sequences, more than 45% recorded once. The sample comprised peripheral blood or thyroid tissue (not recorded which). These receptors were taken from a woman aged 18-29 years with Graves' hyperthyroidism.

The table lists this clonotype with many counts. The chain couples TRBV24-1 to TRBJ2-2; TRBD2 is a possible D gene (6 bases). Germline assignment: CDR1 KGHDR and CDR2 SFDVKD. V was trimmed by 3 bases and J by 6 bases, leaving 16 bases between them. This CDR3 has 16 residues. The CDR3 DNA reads TGTGCCACCAGTGATCAATCGGGACTGTGGTCCGGGGAGCTGTTTTTT. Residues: CATSDQSGLWSGELFF.

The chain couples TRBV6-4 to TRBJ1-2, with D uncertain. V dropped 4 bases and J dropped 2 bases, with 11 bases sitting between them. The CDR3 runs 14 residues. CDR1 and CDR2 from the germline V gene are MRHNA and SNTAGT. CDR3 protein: CASSGASGNYGYTF. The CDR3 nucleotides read TGTGCCAGCAGTGGCGCTAGCGGGAACTATGGCTACACCTTC.

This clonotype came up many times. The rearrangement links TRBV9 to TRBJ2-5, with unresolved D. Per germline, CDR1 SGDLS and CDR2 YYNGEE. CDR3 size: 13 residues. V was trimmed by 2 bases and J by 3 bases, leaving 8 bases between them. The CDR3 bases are TGTGCCAGCAGCGTTCGGGCGGAAGAGACCCAGTACTTC. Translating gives CASSVRAEETQYF.

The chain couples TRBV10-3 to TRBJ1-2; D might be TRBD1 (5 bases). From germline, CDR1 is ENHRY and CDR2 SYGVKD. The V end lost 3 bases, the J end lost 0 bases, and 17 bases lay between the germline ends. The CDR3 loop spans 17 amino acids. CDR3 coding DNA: TGTGCCATCAGTGAATGGGGGACTCTGTTAGCTAACTATGGCTACACCTTC. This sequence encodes CAISEWGTLLANYGYTF.

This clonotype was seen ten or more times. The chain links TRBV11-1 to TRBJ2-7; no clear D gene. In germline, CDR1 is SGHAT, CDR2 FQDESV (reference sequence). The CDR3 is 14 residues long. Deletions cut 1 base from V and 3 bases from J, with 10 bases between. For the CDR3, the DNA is TGTGCCAGCAGCTTAGTCCCTTGGAGCTACGAGCAGTACTTC. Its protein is CASSLVPWSYEQYF.

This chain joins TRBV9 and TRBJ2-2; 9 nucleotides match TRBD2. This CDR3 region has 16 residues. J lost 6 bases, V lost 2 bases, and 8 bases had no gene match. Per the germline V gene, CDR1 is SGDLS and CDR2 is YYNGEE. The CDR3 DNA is TGTGCCAGCAGCGTCGTAGCGGGAGCTAACGCCGGGGAGCTGTTTTTT. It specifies CASSVVAGANAGELFF.

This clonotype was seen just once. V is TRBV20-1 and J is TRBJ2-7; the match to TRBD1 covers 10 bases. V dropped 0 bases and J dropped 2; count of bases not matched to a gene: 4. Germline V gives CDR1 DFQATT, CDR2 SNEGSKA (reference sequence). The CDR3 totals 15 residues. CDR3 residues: CSAREAGQGAYEQYF. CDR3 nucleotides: TGCAGTGCTAGAGAGGCTGGACAGGGGGCCTACGAGCAGTACTTC.

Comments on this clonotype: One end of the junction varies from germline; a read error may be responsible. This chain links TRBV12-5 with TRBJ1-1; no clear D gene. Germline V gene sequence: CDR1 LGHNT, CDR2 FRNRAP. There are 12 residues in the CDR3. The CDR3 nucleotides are TGTGCTAGTGGTTTGGGGACGCCGACCGTGGCCTTT. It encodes CASGLGTPTVAF.

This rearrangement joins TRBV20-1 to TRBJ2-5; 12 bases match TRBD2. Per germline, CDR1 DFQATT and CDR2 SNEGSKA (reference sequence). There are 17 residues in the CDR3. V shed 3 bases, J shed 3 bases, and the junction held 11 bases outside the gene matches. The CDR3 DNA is TGCAGTGCTAGCGGCCAGGCTAGCGGGAGGGCAAAAGAGACCCAGTACTTC. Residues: CSASGQASGRAKETQYF.

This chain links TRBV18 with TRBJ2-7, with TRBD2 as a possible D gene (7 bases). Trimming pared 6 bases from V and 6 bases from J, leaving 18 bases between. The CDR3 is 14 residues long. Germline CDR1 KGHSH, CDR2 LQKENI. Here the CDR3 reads CASSPGGGQVEQYF. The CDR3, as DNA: TGTGCCAGCTCCCCTGGCGGGGGCCAGGTCGAGCAGTACTTC. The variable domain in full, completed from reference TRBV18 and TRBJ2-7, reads NAGVMQNPRHLVRRRGQEARLRCSPMKGHSHVYWYRQLPEEGLKFMVYLQKENIIDESGMPKERFSAEFPKEGPSILRIQQVVRGDSAAYFCASSPGGGQVEQYFGPGTRLTVT.